What follows are 13 T cell receptor beta chains derived from one specimen sequenced in a study of blood T cell repertoires in COVID-19. The protocol was immunoSEQ multiplex PCR, while the TCRdb copy is restricted to in-frame clones and leaves out a portion. The repertoire holds around 200,000 clones, with more than 80% as singletons. Material: PBMCs or T cells enriched from blood (not recorded which). Receptors were obtained from a woman between 40 and 55 years old with acute COVID-19.

This chain links TRBV24-1 with TRBJ1-5; D is uncertain. V shed 5 bases and J shed 7 bases, with 14 bases lying between them. The CDR3 consists of 14 residues. From germline, CDR1 is KGHDR and CDR2 SFDVKD. The CDR3 DNA reads TGTGCCACCAGTGTCAGTCAGGCAGGACAGCCCCAGCATTTT. Translating gives CATSVSQAGQPQHF.

The chain has TRBV24-1 and TRBJ1-1; the D is unclear. The CDR3 is 13 amino acids. The germline V gene encodes CDR1 KGHDR and CDR2 SFDVKD. The V and J ends lost 8 bases and 1 base respectively, with 10 bases between them. The CDR3, as DNA: TGTGCCACCATGTCTTCCTGGAACACTGAAGCTTTCTTT. Translating it yields CATMSSWNTEAFF.

This chain uses TRBV15 with TRBJ2-5; tentative D call: TRBD1 (6 bases). CDR1 is LNHNV, CDR2 YYDKDF, per germline (reference sequence). This CDR3 region has 15 residues. Trimming removed 1 base from V and 5 bases from J, with 14 bases in between. The CDR3 nucleotides read TGTGCCACCAGCAGAGGCGACAGGCTTCGGGAGACCCAGTACTTC. Translating it yields CATSRGDRLRETQYF.

V usage is TRBV11-3 and J usage is TRBJ1-6; D remains ambiguous. V lost 3 bases to trimming and J lost 6 bases, with 6 bases between them. There are 13 residues in the CDR3. CDR1 is SGHNT and CDR2 is YENEEA in the germline V gene. The CDR3 DNA is TGTGCCAGCAGCTTCCAGGCTAATTCACCCCTCCACTTT. The encoded protein is CASSFQANSPLHF.

This rearrangement joins TRBV9 to TRBJ1-1; 8 bases fit TRBD1. Trimming cost V 4 bases and J 4 bases; bases outside gene matches: 6. The CDR3 consists of 14 residues. Germline lookup yields CDR1 SGDLS and CDR2 YYNGEE. CDR3 sequence: CASSLNQGATEAFF. In DNA, the CDR3 is TGTGCCAGCAGCCTAAACCAGGGGGCCACTGAAGCTTTCTTT.

The V gene is TRBV7-3, the J gene TRBJ2-1; 7 nucleotides line up with TRBD2. The CDR3 sequence is 16 residues long. J lost 2 bases, V lost 5 bases, and 9 bases had no gene match. CDR1 and CDR2 (germline): SGHTA, FQGTGA. CDR3 bases: TGTGCCAGCAGCCCCAGTGGGAGGGGCCCCTACAATGAGCAGTTCTTC. Translated, it gives CASSPSGRGPYNEQFF.

This clone was observed a few times. Its ends do not fully match the called genes, so a read error is possible. The chain joins TRBV7-7 to TRBJ1-5; possibly TRBD1 for D (5 bases). In germline, CDR1 is SSHAT, CDR2 FNYEAQ (reference sequence). The CDR3 sequence is 13 residues long. CDR3 in amino acids: CASSLEQDQPQHF. Here the CDR3 DNA reads TGTGCTAGCAGCTTAGAACAGGACCAGCCCCAGCATTTT.

CDR3 sequence reads: CASSHGVHVNQPQHF. In DNA form, the CDR3 reads TGTGCCAGCAGCCACGGTGTCCACGTCAATCAGCCCCAGCATTTT. The gene calls are TRBV6-6 and TRBJ1-5; D gene unclear. Germline assignment: CDR1 MNHNY and CDR2 SVGAGI (reference sequence). Trimming cost V 6 bases and J 3 bases, with 15 bases left between them. This CDR3 is built from 15 residues.

Here the CDR3 DNA reads TGCGCCAGCAGCCAAGATACGGGGAGGGGCACTGAAGCTTTCTTT. Its translation is CASSQDTGRGTEAFF. The chain couples TRBV4-3 to TRBJ1-1, with D maybe TRBD1 (5 bases). CDR1 and CDR2 (germline): LGHNA, YSLEER. The CDR3 extends over 15 amino acids. Trimming left V 0 bases short and J 4 bases short, with 12 bases between.

The J gene is TRBJ1-1, the V gene TRBV6-5; D gene uncertain. This CDR3 is 13 amino acids long. Germline-derived CDR1 and CDR2 are MNHEY and SVGAGI. V was shortened by 8 bases and J by 1 base, with 11 bases between the two germline ends. The CDR3 nucleotides are TGTGCCAGCCGACAAACAACGAACACTGAAGCTTTCTTT. It is translated as CASRQTTNTEAFF.

This chain connects TRBV18 to TRBJ2-7, with no clear D. Germline assignment: CDR1 KGHSH and CDR2 LQKENI. The germline V and J ends were trimmed by 1 base and 7 bases, with 17 bases remaining between them. The CDR3 is made up of 15 amino acids. CDR3 protein: CASSPRLAARFEQYF. The CDR3 region has the DNA TGTGCCAGCTCACCACGGCTGGCAGCCAGGTTTGAGCAGTACTTC. Full variable domain (outside the CDR3, taken from reference TRBV18 and TRBJ2-7): NAGVMQNPRHLVRRRGQEARLRCSPMKGHSHVYWYRQLPEEGLKFMVYLQKENIIDESGMPKERFSAEFPKEGPSILRIQQVVRGDSAAYFCASSPRLAARFEQYFGPGTRLTVT.

Turning to this clone: Mismatch with germline at one junction end may stem from a read error. The chain is built from TRBV7-7 and TRBJ1-3; D is perhaps TRBD1 (6 bases). Germline CDR1 reads SSHAT; CDR2 reads FNYEAQ (reference sequence). CDR3 length: 18 amino acids. The CDR3 DNA reads TGTGCTAGCAGCTTGGGACACCGGAGACTAAACTCTGGAAACACCATATATTTT. Translation: CASSLGHRRLNSGNTIYF.

This clone was seen a few times. The chain links TRBV5-1 to TRBJ2-1; TRBD2 might be the D (6 bases). Trimming removed 1 base from V and 5 bases from J, with 10 bases in between. Per germline, CDR1 SGHRS and CDR2 YFSETQ. The CDR3 contains 14 residues. This CDR3 reads CASSLFTGDNEQFF. CDR3 DNA sequence: TGCGCCAGCAGCTTGTTTACGGGGGACAATGAGCAGTTCTTC.